This TCR beta chain was identified in a study of blood T cells in healthy people across ages. General observations from the study: Diversity was estimated from one million T cells, and these estimates were considered underestimates. In older individuals, TCR beta diversity per million T cells was lower, falling roughly linearly with age.

Together with a sample-barcoded 5' primer, a J-beta primer mix was included in a second PCR lasting about 6 to 11 cycles. One entry per CDR3 protein results from TCRdb running MiXCR on the 5' RACE reads. This table holds about 730,000 distinct CDR3 sequences, 35% to 45% found once. Extractions gave at least 5.5 micrograms of total RNA per sample. Trimming left V 2 bases short and J 5 bases short, with 10 bases between. CDR1 and CDR2 (germline): SGHTA, FQGNSA. CDR3 size: 14 residues. For this clonotype: Its antigen is unidentified.

The gene calls are TRBV7-2 and TRBJ2-4; D perhaps matches TRBD2 (6 bases). The source material was blood. The source is a woman aged 60 to 75 in good health. As DNA, the CDR3 is TGTGCCAGCAGCTTAAGACTAGACGAAAACATTCAGTACTTC. Its protein is CASSLRLDENIQYF.